A selection of T cell receptor beta chains follows, all from one sample in a study of cytomegalovirus exposure and HLA in healthy donors. This table comes from immunoSEQ multiplex PCR, and its TCRdb copy is limited to in-frame clones, with some not included. The table records around 190,000 clones, 80% to 90% of them present only once. The sample consisted of PBMCs. The receptors were gathered from a woman in her twenties or thirties in good health and CMV-seronegative. Each CDR3 is given with its conserved first and last residue. The D gene is left open where the match is weak. For some rows the clone size is stated as once, few or many, or as a class when expanded; others skip it.

size	V	J	D	length	CDR3	DNA
NA	TRBV18	TRBJ2-2	TRBD1	16	CASSARQGADTGELFF	TGTGCCAGCTCAGCGAGACAGGGGGCCGACACCGGGGAGCTGTTTTTT
NA	TRBV28	TRBJ2-3	TRBD2	16	CASRGSGRASGDTQYF	TGTGCCAGCAGGGGGAGCGGGAGGGCCTCTGGAGATACGCAGTATTTT
NA	TRBV11-1	TRBJ2-1	NA	14	CASSLVYSSDEQFF	TGTGCCAGCAGCTTAGTATATAGTTCCGATGAGCAGTTCTTC
NA	TRBV27	TRBJ2-1	TRBD2	13	CATHAWRENEQFF	TGTGCCACCCACGCGTGGCGGGAGAATGAGCAGTTCTTC
once	TRBV27	TRBJ2-7	TRBD2	18	CASSLTARRLAGRDEQYF	TGTGCCAGCAGTTTAACGGCACGGAGACTAGCGGGACGCGACGAGCAGTACTTC
once	TRBV28	TRBJ1-2	NA	12	CASSFLGEGYTF	TGTGCCAGCAGTTTTTTGGGAGAGGGCTACACCTTC
once	TRBV28	TRBJ1-5	NA	12	CASSSTTEPQHF	TGTGCCAGCAGTTCGACTACAGAGCCCCAGCATTTT
NA	TRBV27	TRBJ1-4	TRBD1	14	CASSTYRGGEKLFF	TGTGCCAGCTCTACGTACAGGGGTGGTGAAAAACTGTTTTTT
NA	TRBV5-6	TRBJ2-3	NA	17	CASSLEARAYRTDTQYF	TGTGCCAGCAGCTTGGAAGCGCGGGCGTACCGCACAGATACGCAGTATTTT
NA	TRBV6-5	TRBJ2-1	TRBD2	15	CASSGGSGDYNEQFF	TGTGCCAGCAGTGGTGGTAGCGGGGACTACAATGAGCAGTTCTTC
NA	TRBV27	TRBJ2-2	TRBD2	15	CATLGRVGNTGELFF	TGTGCCACCCTGGGGAGGGTAGGGAACACCGGGGAGCTGTTTTTT
NA	TRBV7-3	TRBJ2-5	NA	15	CASSPRPGGRETQYF	TGTGCCAGCAGCCCACGCCCCGGCGGGCGGGAGACCCAGTACTTC
NA	TRBV11-3	TRBJ1-3	TRBD1	16	CASSLPTGDSGNTIYF	TGTGCCAGCAGCCTCCCGACAGGGGACTCTGGAAACACCATATATTTT
few	TRBV19	TRBJ2-2	NA	15	CASSMLAGSAGELFF	TGTGCCAGTAGTATGCTGGCTGGGAGCGCCGGGGAGCTGTTTTTT
NA	TRBV11-2	TRBJ2-1	NA	13	CASSFSGHYEQFF	TGTGCCAGCAGCTTTTCCGGACACTACGAGCAGTTCTTC
NA	TRBV9	TRBJ2-1	NA	18	CASSVNPLASAVYNEQFF	TGTGCCAGCAGCGTAAATCCACTAGCTAGCGCCGTCTACAATGAGCAGTTCTTC
NA	TRBV25-1	TRBJ2-4	NA	14	CASTLGGPGNIQYF	TGTGCCAGCACCCTTGGAGGCCCCGGGAACATTCAGTACTTC
NA	TRBV11-2	TRBJ2-7	NA	12	CASSFQASEQYF	TGTGCCAGCAGCTTCCAGGCCTCCGAGCAGTACTTC
NA	TRBV6-5	TRBJ1-5	NA	13	CASREQGLGPQHF	TGTGCCAGCAGGGAACAGGGCCTCGGGCCCCAGCATTTT
NA	TRBV28	TRBJ1-1	TRBD1	14	CASGVPGQGLRAFF	TGTGCCAGCGGAGTCCCGGGACAGGGTCTGCGGGCTTTCTTT
NA	TRBV5-1	TRBJ2-1	NA	13	CASSWDIYNEQFF	TGCGCCAGCAGCTGGGACATCTACAATGAGCAGTTCTTC
NA	TRBV2	TRBJ1-2	NA	14	CASSERRGTYGYTF	TGTGCCAGCAGTGAACGAAGGGGCACCTATGGCTACACCTTC
NA	TRBV25-1	TRBJ2-6	NA	16	CASSGRGGSGANVLTF	TGTGCCAGCAGTGGCAGGGGTGGCTCTGGGGCCAACGTCCTGACTTTC
NA	TRBV2	TRBJ1-6	NA	12	CASSAGPQTLHF	TGTGCCAGCAGCGCGGGGCCACAGACCCTCCACTTT
NA	TRBV5-1	TRBJ2-1	TRBD2	16	CASSLTRTSGYNEQFF	TGCGCCAGCAGTCTTACCAGGACTAGCGGATACAATGAGCAGTTCTTC